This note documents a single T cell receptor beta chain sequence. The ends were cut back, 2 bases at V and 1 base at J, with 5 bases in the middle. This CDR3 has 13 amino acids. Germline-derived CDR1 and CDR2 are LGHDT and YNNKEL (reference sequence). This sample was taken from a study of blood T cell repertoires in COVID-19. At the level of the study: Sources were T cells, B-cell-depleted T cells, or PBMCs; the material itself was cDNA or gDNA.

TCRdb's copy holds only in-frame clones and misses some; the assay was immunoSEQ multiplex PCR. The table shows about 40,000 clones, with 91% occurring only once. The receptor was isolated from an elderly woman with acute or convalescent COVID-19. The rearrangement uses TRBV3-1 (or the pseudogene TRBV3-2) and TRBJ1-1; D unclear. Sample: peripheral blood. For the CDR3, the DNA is TGTGCCAGCAGCCAAAGCGGGAACACTGAAGCTTTCTTT. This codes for CASSQSGNTEAFF.